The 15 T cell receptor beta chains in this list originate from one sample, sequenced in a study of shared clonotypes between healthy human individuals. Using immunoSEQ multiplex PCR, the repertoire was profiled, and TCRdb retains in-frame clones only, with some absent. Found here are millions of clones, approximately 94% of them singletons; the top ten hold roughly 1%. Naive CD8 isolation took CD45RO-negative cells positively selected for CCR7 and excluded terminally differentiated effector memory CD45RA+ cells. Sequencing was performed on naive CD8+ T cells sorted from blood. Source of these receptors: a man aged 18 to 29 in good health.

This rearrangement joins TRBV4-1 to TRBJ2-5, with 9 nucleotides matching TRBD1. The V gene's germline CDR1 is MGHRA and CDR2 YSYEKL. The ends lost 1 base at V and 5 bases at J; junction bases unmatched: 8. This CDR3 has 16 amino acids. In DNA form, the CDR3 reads TGCGCCAGCAGCCAAGGGGACAGGGCTGGGATTGAGACCCAGTACTTC. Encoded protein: CASSQGDRAGIETQYF.

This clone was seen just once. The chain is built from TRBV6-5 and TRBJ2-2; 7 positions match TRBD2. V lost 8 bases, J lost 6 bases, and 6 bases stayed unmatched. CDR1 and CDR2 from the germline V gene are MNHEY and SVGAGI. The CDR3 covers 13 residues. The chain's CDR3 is CASGQGGPGELFF. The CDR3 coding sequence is TGTGCCAGCGGCCAGGGAGGGCCCGGGGAGCTGTTTTTT.

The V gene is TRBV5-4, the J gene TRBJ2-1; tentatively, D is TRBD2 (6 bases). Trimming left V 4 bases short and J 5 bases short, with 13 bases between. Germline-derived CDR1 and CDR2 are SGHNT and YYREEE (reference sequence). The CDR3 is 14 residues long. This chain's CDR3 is CASSRSGGDNEQFF. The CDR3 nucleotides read TGTGCCAGCAGCCGCTCCGGAGGGGACAATGAGCAGTTCTTC. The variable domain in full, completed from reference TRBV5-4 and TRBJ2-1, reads ETGVTQSPTHLIKTRGQQVTLRCSSQSGHNTVSWYQQALGQGPQFIFQYYREEENGRGNFPPRFSGLQFPNYSSELNVNALELDDSALYLCASSRSGGDNEQFFGPGTRLTVL.

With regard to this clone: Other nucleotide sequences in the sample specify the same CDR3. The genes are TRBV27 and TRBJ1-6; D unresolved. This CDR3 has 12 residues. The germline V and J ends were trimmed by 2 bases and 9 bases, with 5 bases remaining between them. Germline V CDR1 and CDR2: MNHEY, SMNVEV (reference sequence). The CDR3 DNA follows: TGTGCCAGCAGTTTAGCAGGTTCACCCCTCCACTTT. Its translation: CASSLAGSPLHF.

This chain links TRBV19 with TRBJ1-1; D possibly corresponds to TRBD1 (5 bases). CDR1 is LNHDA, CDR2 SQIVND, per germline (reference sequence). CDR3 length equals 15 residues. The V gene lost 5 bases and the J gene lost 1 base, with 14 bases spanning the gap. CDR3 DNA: TGTGCCAGTAGTGGCACAGGTTACCGGAACACTGAAGCTTTCTTT. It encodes CASSGTGYRNTEAFF.

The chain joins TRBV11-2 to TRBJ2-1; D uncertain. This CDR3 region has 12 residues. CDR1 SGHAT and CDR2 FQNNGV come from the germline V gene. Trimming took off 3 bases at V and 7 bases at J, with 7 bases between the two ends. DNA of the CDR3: TGTGCCAGCAGCTTCATCCCAAATGAGCAGTTCTTC. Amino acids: CASSFIPNEQFF.

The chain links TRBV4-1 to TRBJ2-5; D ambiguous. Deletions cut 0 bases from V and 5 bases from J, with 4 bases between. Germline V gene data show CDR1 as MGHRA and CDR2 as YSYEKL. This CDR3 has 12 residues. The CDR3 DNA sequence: TGCGCCAGCAGCCAAGACTCGGAGACCCAGTACTTC. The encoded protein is CASSQDSETQYF.

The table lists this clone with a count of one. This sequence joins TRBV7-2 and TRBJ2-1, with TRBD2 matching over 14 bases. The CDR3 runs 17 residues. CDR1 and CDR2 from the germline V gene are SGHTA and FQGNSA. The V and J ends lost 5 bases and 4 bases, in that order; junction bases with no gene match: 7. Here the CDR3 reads CASSHGTSGGPYNEQFF. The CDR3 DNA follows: TGTGCCAGCAGCCACGGGACTAGCGGGGGCCCTTACAATGAGCAGTTCTTC.

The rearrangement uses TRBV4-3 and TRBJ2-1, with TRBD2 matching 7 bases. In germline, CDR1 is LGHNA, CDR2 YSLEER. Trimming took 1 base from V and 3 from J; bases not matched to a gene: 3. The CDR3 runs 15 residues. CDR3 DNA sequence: TGCGCCAGCAGCCAAGTAGCGGGTTTCTACAATGAGCAGTTCTTC. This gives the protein CASSQVAGFYNEQFF.

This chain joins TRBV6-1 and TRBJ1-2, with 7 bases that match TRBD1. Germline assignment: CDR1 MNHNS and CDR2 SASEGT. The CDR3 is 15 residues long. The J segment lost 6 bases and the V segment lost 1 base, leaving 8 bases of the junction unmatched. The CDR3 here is CASSEDRGYFNGYTF. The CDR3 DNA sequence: TGTGCCAGCAGTGAAGACAGGGGATACTTCAATGGCTACACCTTC.

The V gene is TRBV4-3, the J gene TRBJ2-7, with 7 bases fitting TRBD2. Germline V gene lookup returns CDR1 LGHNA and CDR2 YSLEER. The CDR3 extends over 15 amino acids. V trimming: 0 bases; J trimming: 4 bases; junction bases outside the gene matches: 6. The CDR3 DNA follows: TGCGCCAGCAGCCAAGATACTAGCGCGTCGTACGAGCAGTACTTC. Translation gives CASSQDTSASYEQYF.

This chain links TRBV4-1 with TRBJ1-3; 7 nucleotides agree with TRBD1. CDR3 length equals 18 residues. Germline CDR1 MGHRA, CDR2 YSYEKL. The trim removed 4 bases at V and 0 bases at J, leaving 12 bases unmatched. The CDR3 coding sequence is TGCGCCAGCAGCCCCCATGAGGGACAGATTTTCTCTGGAAACACCATATATTTT. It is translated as CASSPHEGQIFSGNTIYF.

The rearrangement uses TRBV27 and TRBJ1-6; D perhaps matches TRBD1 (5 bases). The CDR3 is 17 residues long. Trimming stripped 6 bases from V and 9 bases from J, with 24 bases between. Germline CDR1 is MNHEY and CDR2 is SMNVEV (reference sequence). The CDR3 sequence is CASSLRQLALSGSPLHF. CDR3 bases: TGTGCCAGCAGCCTAAGACAGTTAGCGTTATCCGGTTCACCCCTCCACTTT.

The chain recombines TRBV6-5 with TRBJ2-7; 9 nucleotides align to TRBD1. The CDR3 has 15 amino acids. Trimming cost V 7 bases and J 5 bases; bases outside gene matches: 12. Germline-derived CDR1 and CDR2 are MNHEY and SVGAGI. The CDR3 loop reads CASKPDRGSMDEQYF. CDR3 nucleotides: TGTGCCAGCAAACCGGACAGGGGAAGTATGGACGAGCAGTACTTC.

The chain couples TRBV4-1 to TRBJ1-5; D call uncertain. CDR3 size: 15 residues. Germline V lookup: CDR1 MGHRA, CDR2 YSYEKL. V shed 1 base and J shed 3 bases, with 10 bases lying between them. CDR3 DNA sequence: TGCGCCAGCAGCCAAGCTACAGTAAACAATCAGCCCCAGCATTTT. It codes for CASSQATVNNQPQHF.